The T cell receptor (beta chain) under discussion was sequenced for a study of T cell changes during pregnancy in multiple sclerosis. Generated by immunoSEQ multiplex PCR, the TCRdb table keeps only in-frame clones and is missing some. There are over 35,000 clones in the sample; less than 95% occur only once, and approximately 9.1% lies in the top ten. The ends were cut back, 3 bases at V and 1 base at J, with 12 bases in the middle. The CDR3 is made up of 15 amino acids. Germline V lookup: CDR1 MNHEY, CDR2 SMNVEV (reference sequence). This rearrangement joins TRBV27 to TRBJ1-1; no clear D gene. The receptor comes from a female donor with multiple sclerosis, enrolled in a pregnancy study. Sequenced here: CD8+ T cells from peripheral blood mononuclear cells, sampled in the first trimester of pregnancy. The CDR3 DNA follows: TGTGCCAGCAGTTTTTACGCGGGCTCGAACACTGAAGCTTTCTTT. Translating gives CASSFYAGSNTEAFF.